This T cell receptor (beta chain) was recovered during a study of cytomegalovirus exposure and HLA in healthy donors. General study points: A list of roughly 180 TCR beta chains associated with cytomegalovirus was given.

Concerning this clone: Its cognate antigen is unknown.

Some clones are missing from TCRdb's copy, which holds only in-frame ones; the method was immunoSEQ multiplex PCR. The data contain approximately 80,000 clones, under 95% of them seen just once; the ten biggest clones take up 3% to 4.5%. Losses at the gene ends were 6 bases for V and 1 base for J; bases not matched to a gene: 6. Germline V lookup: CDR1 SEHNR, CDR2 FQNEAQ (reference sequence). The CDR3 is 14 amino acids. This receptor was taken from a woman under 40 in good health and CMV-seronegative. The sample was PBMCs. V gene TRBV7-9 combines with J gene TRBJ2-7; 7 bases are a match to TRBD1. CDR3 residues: CASRRRDSSYEQYF. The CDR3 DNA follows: TGTGCCAGCAGGCGTAGGGACAGTTCCTACGAGCAGTACTTC.